The 21 T cell receptor beta chains below all came from one sample that was sequenced in a study of response to subunit inactivated influenza vaccine (dated by TCRdb to 2016 to 2019). Library prep was done by RT-PCR. The run used an Illumina HiSeq 2500. TCRdb reanalyzed the raw reads on its own, using fastp at Q25 for trimming and MiXCR for clone calling, and kept in-frame beta chains. Entries that share a CDR3 protein sequence are merged under the most common genes and DNA. The sample has 400,000 to 550,000 distinct CDR3 sequences on record, 25% of them singletons. The top ten clonotypes cover approximately 1.9% of the sample. Material: CD4+ T cells sorted from PBMCs, obtained around 5 days after vaccination. All receptors derive from a man aged 50 to 60 who received an inactivated influenza vaccine. Donor details come from another sample of the same person, matched by shared clones.

J is TRBJ2-1 and V is TRBV10-3, with D hard to call. This CDR3 spans 17 amino acids. Germline lookup yields CDR1 ENHRY and CDR2 SYGVKD. Trimming took off 3 bases at V and 9 bases at J, with 24 bases between the two ends. The CDR3 DNA follows: TGTGCCATCAGTGAATTTGTCAGGCAGAGCTTGGTTGGTGAGCAGTTCTTC. Protein: CAISEFVRQSLVGEQFF.

This clonotype was counted between two and nine times. The genes are TRBV28 and TRBJ2-7, with 8 bases lining up with TRBD2. The V gene end was trimmed by 6 bases and the J gene end by 5 bases; junction bases not matched to a gene: 12. The V gene's germline CDR1 is MDHEN and CDR2 SYDVKM. This CDR3 contains 15 residues. The CDR3, as DNA: TGTGCCAGCAGATCTCGCGGGGGGACGGGCGACGAGCAGTACTTC. Protein sequence: CASRSRGGTGDEQYF.

The chain carries TRBV24-1 and TRBJ2-3; D is ambiguous. V was shortened by 4 bases and J by 4 bases, with 11 bases between the two germline ends. This CDR3 spans 14 amino acids. The V gene's germline CDR1 is KGHDR and CDR2 SFDVKD. Here the CDR3 reads CATSEGHKSDTQYF. The CDR3 DNA follows: TGTGCCACCAGTGAAGGGCACAAATCAGATACGCAGTATTTT.

The table lists this clonotype with a few counts. The V gene is TRBV7-2, the J gene TRBJ1-1; D gene unclear. The CDR3 contains 11 residues. V lost 3 bases, J lost 8 bases, and 7 bases lay in between. Looked up from germline, CDR1 is SGHTA and CDR2 is FQGNSA. Here the CDR3 DNA reads TGTGCCAGCAGCTTTGAATCCGAAGCTTTCTTT. Amino acids: CASSFESEAFF. The whole variable domain, filled in from reference TRBV7-2 and TRBJ1-1, reads GAGVSQSPSNKVTEKGKDVELRCDPISGHTALYWYRQSLGQGLEFLIYFQGNSAPDKSGLPSDRFSAERTGGSVSTLTIQRTQQEDSAVYLCASSFESEAFFGQGTRLTVV.

Only a few counts were recorded for this clonotype. The J gene is TRBJ1-6, the V gene TRBV7-9; the D is unclear. The CDR3 spans 17 residues. The V end lost 3 bases, the J end lost 0 bases, and 12 bases lay between the germline ends. Germline V gene lookup returns CDR1 SEHNR and CDR2 FQNEAQ (reference sequence). CDR3 amino acids: CASSFSGFSSYNSPLHF. The CDR3 coding sequence is TGTGCCAGCAGCTTCTCAGGCTTTAGCTCCTATAATTCACCCCTCCACTTT.

This clonotype has a handful of counts. The CDR3: CSATRDSGTGELFF. The CDR3 bases are TGCAGTGCGACTCGGGACTCCGGGACCGGGGAGCTGTTTTTT. The chain is built from TRBV20-1 and TRBJ2-2; a possible D gene is TRBD2 (6 bases). Per the germline V gene, CDR1 is DFQATT and CDR2 is SNEGSKA (reference sequence). The CDR3 spans 14 residues. The V end lost 6 bases, the J end lost 5 bases, and 16 bases lay between the germline ends.

This clonotype appeared a few times. The chain couples TRBV20-1 to TRBJ2-2; 7 nucleotides line up with TRBD1. V was clipped by 6 bases and J by 3 bases; unmatched bases: 7. The germline CDR1 and CDR2 sequences are DFQATT and SNEGSKA (reference sequence). There are 14 residues in the CDR3. The CDR3 bases are TGCAGTGCAACAACCAGGGGGTACACCGGGGAGCTGTTTTTT. Translated: CSATTRGYTGELFF.

This clonotype occurred a few times. The chain recombines TRBV14 with TRBJ2-2, with D unclear. The V end lost 1 base, the J end lost 4 bases, and 7 bases lay between the germline ends. Germline V gene lookup returns CDR1 SGHDN and CDR2 FVKESK. This CDR3 is 14 amino acids long. The CDR3 loop is CASSQARLTGELFF. The CDR3 region has the DNA TGTGCCAGCAGCCAAGCACGGCTCACCGGGGAGCTGTTTTTT.

The CDR3 nucleotides are TGTGCCAGCAGTTACTCGCACACATGGACAGGGGATCACGGGGAGCTGTTTTTT. Translation: CASSYSHTWTGDHGELFF. The chain recombines TRBV6-5 with TRBJ2-2; 9 bases are a match to TRBD1. The CDR3 is 18 residues long. V gave up 0 bases and J gave up 7 bases; unmatched junction bases: 12. The V gene's germline CDR1 is MNHEY and CDR2 SVGAGI.

This clonotype was seen only a few times. The chain is built from TRBV7-2 and TRBJ1-2, with 9 bases identical to TRBD1. This CDR3 has 16 residues. Trimming took 1 base from V and 4 from J; bases not matched to a gene: 7. Germline lookup yields CDR1 SGHTA and CDR2 FQGNSA. The CDR3: CASSLVGGTGSYGYTF. The CDR3 DNA is TGTGCCAGCAGCTTAGTCGGGGGGACAGGGAGCTATGGCTACACCTTC.

The rearrangement joins TRBV7-9 to TRBJ1-5; D is unclear. This CDR3 has 12 amino acids. The ends were cut back, 5 bases at V and 9 bases at J, with 11 bases in the middle. Germline CDR1 SEHNR, CDR2 FQNEAQ (reference sequence). The CDR3 sequence: CASSAQDSPQHF. Here the CDR3 DNA reads TGTGCCAGCAGCGCACAAGATTCGCCCCAGCATTTT. Based on the CDR3 plus reference TRBV7-9 and TRBJ1-5, the full variable domain is DTGVSQNPRHKITKRGQNVTFRCDPISEHNRLYWYRQTLGQGPEFLTYFQNEAQLEKSRLLSDRFSAERPKGSFSTLEIQRTEQGDSAMYLCASSAQDSPQHFGDGTRLSIL.

The V gene is TRBV4-1, the J gene TRBJ2-7, with 8 bases aligning to TRBD1. Germline V CDR1 and CDR2: MGHRA, YSYEKL. The CDR3 sequence is 16 residues long. The J segment lost 3 bases and the V segment lost 0 bases, leaving 7 bases of the junction unmatched. As DNA, the CDR3 is TGCGCCAGCAGCCAAGATCCGGGACAGGTGGTCTACGAGCAGTACTTC. This gives the protein CASSQDPGQVVYEQYF.

The chain carries TRBV10-3 and TRBJ2-3; 9 bases fit TRBD2. With 9 bases clipped from V and 1 base from J, the junction kept 8 bases outside the gene matches. Looked up from germline, CDR1 is ENHRY and CDR2 is SYGVKD. The CDR3 runs to 15 residues. The CDR3 spells CAIKAGGRGTDTQYF. DNA for the CDR3: TGTGCCATAAAGGCGGGGGGGCGAGGCACAGATACGCAGTATTTT.

This clonotype appeared a few times. The CDR3 protein is CASSYGTVEKAFF. The DNA of the CDR3 is TGTGCCAGCAGCTACGGGACAGTGGAGAAAGCTTTCTTT. The chain uses TRBV6-5 and TRBJ1-1; TRBD1 matches 7 bases. After removal of 6 bases from V and 9 bases from J, the junction contained 10 bases not matched to a gene. The germline V gene has CDR1 MNHEY and CDR2 SVGAGI. The length of the CDR3 is 13 residues.

The rearrangement joins TRBV25-1 to TRBJ1-2; the D gene is possibly TRBD1 (6 bases). The CDR3 is 15 residues long. V lost 1 base, J lost 0 bases, and 9 bases lay in between. The germline CDR1 and CDR2 sequences are MGHDK and SYGVNS. In nucleotides, the CDR3 is TGTGCCAGCAGTGAATCGGGGGGGCCTAACTATGGCTACACCTTC. This encodes CASSESGGPNYGYTF.

This clonotype was counted only a few times. The chain is built from TRBV5-1 and TRBJ2-2, with 7 bases identical to TRBD2. The ends lost 0 bases at V and 4 bases at J; junction bases unmatched: 3. Germline values: CDR1 SGHRS, CDR2 YFSETQ. The CDR3 consists of 15 residues. The CDR3 nucleotides are TGCGCCAGCAGCTTGGTAGGCGGGAGCACCGGGGAGCTGTTTTTT. Translated: CASSLVGGSTGELFF.

The chain uses TRBV7-2 and TRBJ2-7; TRBD1 matches at 8 bases. CDR1 is SGHTA, CDR2 FQGNSA, per germline. This CDR3 has 14 residues. The J segment lost 5 bases and the V segment lost 5 bases, leaving 8 bases of the junction unmatched. The CDR3 protein is CASSVRQGWHEQYF. Written as DNA, the CDR3 is TGTGCCAGCAGCGTGCGACAGGGGTGGCACGAGCAGTACTTC.

This sequence joins TRBV7-2 and TRBJ1-2; possibly TRBD1 for D (5 bases). The CDR3 sequence is 14 residues long. V shed 1 base and J shed 7 bases, with 13 bases lying between them. The germline V gene encodes CDR1 SGHTA and CDR2 FQGNSA. CDR3 DNA sequence: TGTGCCAGCAGCTTAGTTATGGGGACGGGTGGCTACACCTTC. Amino acid sequence: CASSLVMGTGGYTF.

V gene TRBV21-1 combines with J gene TRBJ1-5; TRBD1, the table's D call, was not compared with the DNA. TRBV21-1 counts as a pseudogene. CDR3 size: 16 residues. The DNA for the CDR3 is TGTGCCAGCAGCTTGCAGGGGGCGCGGCCCGATCAGCCCCAGCATTTT. This sequence encodes CASSLQGARPDQPQHF.

The CDR3 DNA follows: TGTGCCAGTTCCGTCGGGGACTCACCTTACAATGAGCAGTTCTTC. It translates to CASSVGDSPYNEQFF. V gene TRBV4-2 combines with J gene TRBJ2-1; possibly TRBD2 for D (6 bases). V lost 9 bases to trimming and J lost 4 bases, with 19 bases between them. The CDR3 runs to 15 residues. In germline, CDR1 is LGHNA, CDR2 YNFKEQ.

The genes are TRBV2 and TRBJ2-7; TRBD1 matches 7 bases. CDR3 length: 13 residues. The V gene's germline CDR1 is SNHLY and CDR2 FYNNEI. Germline trimming cut 3 bases from V and 4 bases from J; bases unmatched to any gene: 3. The CDR3 DNA follows: TGTGCCAGCAGTGAGACAGGGATGTACGAGCAGTACTTC. Translated, it gives CASSETGMYEQYF. The complete variable domain, with remaining parts taken from reference TRBV2 and TRBJ2-7, reads EPEVTQTPSHQVTQMGQEVILRCVPISNHLYFYWYRQILGQKVEFLVSFYNNEISEKSEIFDDQFSVERPDGSNFTLKIRSTKLEDSAMYFCASSETGMYEQYFGPGTRLTVT.